Listed below are T cell receptor beta chains from one sample, sequenced in a study of cytomegalovirus exposure and HLA in healthy donors. Some clones are missing from TCRdb's copy, which holds only in-frame ones; the method was immunoSEQ multiplex PCR. The repertoire holds roughly 180,000 clones, less than 90% seen once, with around 1.4% in the top ten. Sequencing used PBMCs. All receptors come from a girl aged 5 to 17 in good health and CMV-seropositive. Both conserved end residues are part of each CDR3. Each record gives: CDR3 DNA, CDR3 protein, clone size, D gene, V gene, J gene. D genes are given only for firm matches. A clone size is listed for some rows: how often the clone was seen (once, few, many), or a class if it is expanded.

CDR3 DNA: TGTGCCAGCAGCCCCCAGACTAGCCTCAACACAGATACGCAGTATTTT; CDR3 protein: CASSPQTSLNTDTQYF; clone size: NA; D gene: TRBD2; V gene: TRBV7-3; J gene: TRBJ2-3
CDR3 DNA: TGTGCCAGCAGCTCCCCCACGGGGAGGGGCCTAGGAGAGCAGTACTTC; CDR3 protein: CASSSPTGRGLGEQYF; clone size: NA; D gene: TRBD2; V gene: TRBV7-9; J gene: TRBJ2-7
CDR3 DNA: TGTGCCAGTAGTCTAGAGGGGAGGAGTATCGATGGCTACACCTTC; CDR3 protein: CASSLEGRSIDGYTF; clone size: NA; D gene: NA; V gene: TRBV19; J gene: TRBJ1-2
CDR3 DNA: TGTGCCAGCAGCTTTAGCGGGAGGGTACCATCCTCTGGGGCCAACGTCCTGACTTTC; CDR3 protein: CASSFSGRVPSSGANVLTF; clone size: NA; D gene: TRBD2; V gene: TRBV7-9; J gene: TRBJ2-6
CDR3 DNA: TGCGCCAGCAGCCAAGACAGAGCGGAATACAATGAGCAGTTCTTC; CDR3 protein: CASSQDRAEYNEQFF; clone size: few; D gene: NA; V gene: TRBV4-1; J gene: TRBJ2-1
CDR3 DNA: TGTGCCAGCAGTTACGAGGCAACCCCTAATGAAAAACTGTTTTTT; CDR3 protein: CASSYEATPNEKLFF; clone size: NA; D gene: NA; V gene: TRBV6-5; J gene: TRBJ1-4
CDR3 DNA: TGCGCCAGCAGCCAAGACGGTGGGAACACTGAAGCTTTCTTT; CDR3 protein: CASSQDGGNTEAFF; clone size: NA; D gene: NA; V gene: TRBV4-3; J gene: TRBJ1-1
CDR3 DNA: TGTGCCAGCAGTTTCACCCGGGACAGTCAAACCGGGGAGCTGTTTTTT; CDR3 protein: CASSFTRDSQTGELFF; clone size: NA; D gene: TRBD1; V gene: TRBV25-1; J gene: TRBJ2-2
CDR3 DNA: TGCGCCAGCAGCAAGGGACTCGATAATGAGCAGTTCTTC; CDR3 protein: CASSKGLDNEQFF; clone size: NA; D gene: NA; V gene: TRBV5-1; J gene: TRBJ2-1
CDR3 DNA: TGCGCCAGCAGCGCGGACCTAGCGGCCCGGGAGACCCAGTACTTC; CDR3 protein: CASSADLAARETQYF; clone size: NA; D gene: TRBD2; V gene: TRBV5-1; J gene: TRBJ2-5
CDR3 DNA: TGTGCCAGCAGTACCCGAGGGGGAGTTGGCTACACCTTC; CDR3 protein: CASSTRGGVGYTF; clone size: few; D gene: NA; V gene: TRBV27; J gene: TRBJ1-2
CDR3 DNA: TGTGCCAGCTCACCAAGGTCGGCAGGGGGAATCTACGAGCAGTACTTC; CDR3 protein: CASSPRSAGGIYEQYF; clone size: NA; D gene: TRBD1; V gene: TRBV18; J gene: TRBJ2-7
CDR3 DNA: TGTGCCAGCAGTTCAATACAGGGGAGAGCTGAAGCTTTCTTT; CDR3 protein: CASSSIQGRAEAFF; clone size: NA; D gene: TRBD1; V gene: TRBV6-5; J gene: TRBJ1-1
CDR3 DNA: TGTGCCAGCAGCGAGGGGGGACTAGCGGGATTATACGAGCAGTACTTC; CDR3 protein: CASSEGGLAGLYEQYF; clone size: NA; D gene: TRBD2; V gene: TRBV7-6; J gene: TRBJ2-7
CDR3 DNA: TGTGCCAGCAGCTTGTCCCCACAGGGGGCTAACGAGCAGTACTTC; CDR3 protein: CASSLSPQGANEQYF; clone size: NA; D gene: TRBD1; V gene: TRBV5-6; J gene: TRBJ2-7
CDR3 DNA: TGTGCCAGCAGCTTAGAATGGGTGCGGGCGGGGTTGAACACTGAAGCTTTCTTT; CDR3 protein: CASSLEWVRAGLNTEAFF; clone size: NA; D gene: NA; V gene: TRBV7-9; J gene: TRBJ1-1
CDR3 DNA: TGTGCTAGCAGCTCCCGACTAGCGGGTCACAATGAGCAGTTCTTC; CDR3 protein: CASSSRLAGHNEQFF; clone size: few; D gene: TRBD2; V gene: TRBV7-7; J gene: TRBJ2-1
CDR3 DNA: TGCGCCAGCAGCTTGGGCATCGGAGGGCCCTCCTACAATGAGCAGTTCTTC; CDR3 protein: CASSLGIGGPSYNEQFF; clone size: once; D gene: NA; V gene: TRBV5-1; J gene: TRBJ2-1
CDR3 DNA: TGTGCCTGGAGTCGCCCCCCAGGGGTAGATTCACCCCTCCACTTT; CDR3 protein: CAWSRPPGVDSPLHF; clone size: NA; D gene: NA; V gene: TRBV30; J gene: TRBJ1-6
CDR3 DNA: TGTGCCTGGAGTAGAGGTCTAGCGGGAGGGCTCTACGAGCAGTACTTC; CDR3 protein: CAWSRGLAGGLYEQYF; clone size: NA; D gene: TRBD2; V gene: TRBV30; J gene: TRBJ2-7
CDR3 DNA: TGTGCCAGCAGTTACAGGGACGGGAGTTCTCAGCCCCAGCATTTT; CDR3 protein: CASSYRDGSSQPQHF; clone size: NA; D gene: NA; V gene: TRBV6-5; J gene: TRBJ1-5
CDR3 DNA: TGTGCCTGGAGTAAGGACAGGGGGCATGTCGGGAGCTCCAACTACGAGCAGTACTTC; CDR3 protein: CAWSKDRGHVGSSNYEQYF; clone size: NA; D gene: TRBD1; V gene: TRBV30; J gene: TRBJ2-7
CDR3 DNA: TGTGCCAGCAGTGTGAGATCCTATGGCTACACCTTC; CDR3 protein: CASSVRSYGYTF; clone size: NA; D gene: NA; V gene: TRBV6-1; J gene: TRBJ1-2
CDR3 DNA: TGTGCCAGCAGCCCGCCGGGTTACGAGCAGTACTTC; CDR3 protein: CASSPPGYEQYF; clone size: once; D gene: NA; V gene: TRBV7-9; J gene: TRBJ2-7